This T cell receptor beta chain was profiled in a study of T-cell memory formation after mild COVID-19. Turning to the study itself: TCR clusters showed largely donor specificity.

Sample barcodes and UMIs were carried by the TCR alpha and TCR beta cDNA libraries that 5'RACE generated with constant-segment primers. TCRdb redid the calling of the 5' RACE reads with MiXCR, one entry per CDR3 protein. The data show roughly 400,000 distinct CDR3 sequences, around a sixth seen once. Details on this clonotype: Its matching antigen is unknown.

Overall study results and limits: Mainly in CM and EM were contracting CD4+ clones; CD8+ were in EMRA. Researchers found some responding clones in pre-infection memory, a sign that cross-reactive memory joined.

This receptor was identified in a man aged 18 to 29 who had mild COVID-19 (a few samples of this study predate the infection). Cell type and time point are not known. Sequencing was carried out using PBMCs or a T cell subset sorted from them (not recorded which).

In DNA, the CDR3 is TGTGCCAGCAGAACGTTGGGGAGCATGAACACTGAAGCTTTCTTT. Its protein product is CASRTLGSMNTEAFF. The gene calls are TRBV5-5 and TRBJ1-1; D is ambiguous. This CDR3 is 15 amino acids long. Germline values: CDR1 SGHKS, CDR2 YYEKEE (reference sequence). Trimming pared 5 bases from V and 0 bases from J, leaving 14 bases between.